This T cell receptor (beta chain) was recovered during a study of blood T cells in healthy people across ages. A second PCR of roughly 7 to 11 cycles used a sample-barcoded 5' primer and a J-beta primer mix. TCRdb re-derived calls from the 5' RACE reads in MiXCR, one entry per CDR3 protein. Among about 1.6 million distinct CDR3 sequences listed, roughly 32% were seen once. Germline V lookup: CDR1 SGHTA, CDR2 FQGTGA. This CDR3 contains 15 residues. With 2 bases removed from V and 1 base from J, the gap between germline ends came to 11 bases. This clonotype came up a few times. The antigen is undetermined. Overall study results and limits: Significant beta diversity loss was already apparent by age roughly 38, declining roughly linearly.

The chain uses TRBV7-3 and TRBJ1-1, with D unresolved. The source of this sequence is a woman aged 25 to 39 in good health. Specimen: blood. The CDR3 protein is CASSLHPGENTEAFF. The CDR3 region has the DNA TGTGCCAGCAGCTTACATCCGGGAGAGAACACTGAAGCTTTCTTT.